These 31 T cell receptor beta chains were all obtained from the same sample, sequenced in a study of PD-1 blockade in classical Hodgkin lymphoma. This sample's time point: cycle 4 day 1 (C4D1), after less than 7 weeks of nivolumab. The patients all showed relapse after autologous stem cell transplantation, while their brentuximab vedotin exposure varied. Generated by immunoSEQ multiplex PCR, the TCRdb table keeps only in-frame clones and is missing some. Among some 96,000 clones listed, around 93% were seen once. Specimen: peripheral blood mononuclear cells (PBMCs), collected before the fourth cycle of nivolumab. The receptors were gathered from a human donor with classical Hodgkin lymphoma.

V gene TRBV27 combines with J gene TRBJ2-7; possible D gene TRBD2, 5 bases. CDR1 and CDR2 (germline): MNHEY, SMNVEV (reference sequence). V lost 2 bases and J lost 5, with 19 bases in between. The CDR3 spans 16 residues. The CDR3 here is CASSLGGAYLRNEQYF. The CDR3 coding sequence is TGTGCCAGCAGTTTAGGAGGCGCCTACCTTCGCAACGAGCAGTACTTC.

The gene calls are TRBV18 and TRBJ2-7; D remains ambiguous. Trimming took off 2 bases at V and 0 bases at J, with 8 bases between the two ends. CDR1 is KGHSH, CDR2 LQKENI, per germline. The CDR3 is made up of 14 amino acids. The CDR3 nucleotides are TGTGCCAGCTCACCAGGGATGAGCTCCTACGAGCAGTACTTC. This encodes CASSPGMSSYEQYF. The complete variable domain, with remaining parts taken from reference TRBV18 and TRBJ2-7, reads NAGVMQNPRHLVRRRGQEARLRCSPMKGHSHVYWYRQLPEEGLKFMVYLQKENIIDESGMPKERFSAEFPKEGPSILRIQQVVRGDSAAYFCASSPGMSSYEQYFGPGTRLTVT.

This chain uses TRBV30 with TRBJ2-7; D is undetermined. Germline V gives CDR1 GTSNPN, CDR2 SVGIG (reference sequence). Trimming removed 3 bases at V and 2 bases at J, with 14 bases between. This CDR3 is built from 14 residues. The DNA of the CDR3 is TGTGCCTGGAGCAACACAGCACAGACCTACGAGCAGTACTTC. Translated: CAWSNTAQTYEQYF.

The chain combines TRBV30 with TRBJ2-7; 11 bases match TRBD2. The ends lost 8 bases at V and 5 bases at J; junction bases unmatched: 8. The CDR3 extends over 13 amino acids. CDR1 is GTSNPN, CDR2 SVGIG, per germline (reference sequence). The CDR3 nucleotides read TGTGCCGGTAGCGGGAGGGCCGCCCACGAGCAGTACTTC. Translating it yields CAGSGRAAHEQYF.

This chain links TRBV25-1 with TRBJ2-7, with D perhaps assigned TRBD1 or TRBD2 (5 bases each). Between the trimmed V and J ends, which lost 4 bases and 0 bases, there was a span of 10 bases. CDR1 is MGHDK, CDR2 SYGVNS, per germline. This CDR3 is 14 amino acids long. CDR3 sequence: CASSVRDGSYEQYF. For the CDR3, the DNA is TGTGCCAGCAGTGTCCGGGACGGCTCCTACGAGCAGTACTTC.

The gene calls are TRBV27 and TRBJ2-7; tentatively, D is TRBD2 (5 bases). There are 14 residues in the CDR3. From germline, CDR1 is MNHEY and CDR2 SMNVEV (reference sequence). The V gene lost 3 bases and the J gene lost 1 base, with 10 bases spanning the gap. The CDR3 DNA reads TGTGCCAGCAGTTTGTCGGGGATGTCCTACGAGCAGTACTTC. This translates into CASSLSGMSYEQYF.

The chain couples TRBV5-6 to TRBJ2-2, with D unresolved. Germline V gene sequence: CDR1 SGHDT, CDR2 YYEEEE. This CDR3 is 16 amino acids long. V was clipped by 2 bases and J by 0 bases, with 11 bases between them. CDR3 loop: CASSFRVGANTGELFF. The DNA for the CDR3 is TGTGCCAGCAGCTTCCGCGTGGGTGCGAACACCGGGGAGCTGTTTTTT.

This chain uses TRBV5-1 with TRBJ1-1, with a weak D call TRBD1 (5 bases). This CDR3 contains 15 residues. Trimming shortened V by 1 base and J by 3 bases, and 13 bases separated the two germline ends. Looked up from germline, CDR1 is SGHRS and CDR2 is YFSETQ. The DNA of the CDR3 is TGCGCCAGCAGCTTGAGACAGACTCCTTACACTGAAGCTTTCTTT. As protein: CASSLRQTPYTEAFF. Looking up the rest from reference TRBV5-1 and TRBJ1-1 gives the full variable domain: KAGVTQTPRYLIKTRGQQVTLSCSPISGHRSVSWYQQTPGQGLQFLFEYFSETQRNKGNFPGRFSGRQFSNSRSEMNVSTLELGDSALYLCASSLRQTPYTEAFFGQGTRLTVV.

V gene TRBV6-5 combines with J gene TRBJ2-7; maybe TRBD1 (5 bases). This CDR3 is built from 14 residues. Germline assignment: CDR1 MNHEY and CDR2 SVGAGI. V was clipped by 0 bases and J by 6 bases, with 12 bases between them. The CDR3 loop reads CASSYSSGPLEQYF. In DNA, the CDR3 is TGTGCCAGCAGTTACTCGTCAGGGCCCCTCGAGCAGTACTTC.

This chain connects TRBV30 to TRBJ2-2; no clear D gene. Germline V gene lookup returns CDR1 GTSNPN and CDR2 SVGIG (reference sequence). The CDR3 has 13 amino acids. V was pared by 0 bases and J by 1 base, with 3 bases between. CDR3 residues: CAWSVENTGELFF. The CDR3 DNA sequence: TGTGCCTGGAGTGTAGAGAACACCGGGGAGCTGTTTTTT. Full variable domain (missing parts from reference TRBV30 and TRBJ2-2): SQTIHQWPATLVQPVGSPLSLECTVEGTSNPNLYWYRQAAGRGLQLLFYSVGIGQISSEVPQNLSASRPQDRQFILSSKKLLLSDSGFYLCAWSVENTGELFFGEGSRLTVL.

This clone is a singleton in its sample. The J gene is TRBJ2-5, the V gene TRBV29-1, with 8 bases aligning to TRBD1. V trimming: 4 bases; J trimming: 5 bases; junction bases outside the gene matches: 9. Germline CDR1 and CDR2: SQVTM and ANQGSEA. This CDR3 is 14 amino acids long. The CDR3 reads CSVVWQGARETQYF. The CDR3 coding sequence is TGCAGCGTTGTCTGGCAGGGGGCCAGGGAGACCCAGTACTTC.

This clone showed up just once. V gene TRBV5-1 combines with J gene TRBJ2-1; maybe TRBD2 (6 bases). The CDR3 runs 17 residues. V was cut by 0 bases and J by 2 bases, with 15 bases left in between. Germline lookup yields CDR1 SGHRS and CDR2 YFSETQ. The CDR3 region is CASSLAIGGGPYNEQFF. The DNA for the CDR3 is TGCGCCAGCAGCTTGGCGATAGGCGGAGGGCCCTACAATGAGCAGTTCTTC.

The rearrangement links TRBV7-6 to TRBJ1-3; a possible D gene is TRBD1 (5 bases). This CDR3 has 17 amino acids. The ends were cut back, 5 bases at V and 1 base at J, with 18 bases in the middle. Germline V gene lookup returns CDR1 SGHVS and CDR2 FNYEAQ. Written as DNA, the CDR3 is TGTGCCAGCAGCCCCCGCCCTCAGGGTGGGTCTGGAAACACCATATATTTT. Its protein product is CASSPRPQGGSGNTIYF. The full variable domain, completed using reference TRBV7-6 and TRBJ1-3, is GAGVSQSPRYKVTKRGQDVALRCDPISGHVSLYWYRQALGQGPEFLTYFNYEAQQDKSGLPNDRFSAERPEGSISTLTIQRTEQRDSAMYRCASSPRPQGGSGNTIYFGEGSWLTVV.

CDR3 nucleotides: TGTGCCATCAGACCAGGGGGCTCGGGCACTGAAGCTTTCTTT. Its translation is CAIRPGGSGTEAFF. The chain has TRBV10-3 and TRBJ1-1; TRBD1 matches at 8 bases. CDR1 ENHRY and CDR2 SYGVKD come from the germline V gene. V lost 6 bases, J lost 4 bases, and 7 bases stayed unmatched. The length of the CDR3 is 14 residues.

This clone was picked up one time. This chain links TRBV9 with TRBJ2-3; 9 positions agree with TRBD2. Per germline, CDR1 SGDLS and CDR2 YYNGEE. The V segment lost 0 bases and the J segment 5 bases; nucleotides outside the gene matches: 4. This CDR3 is 15 amino acids long. The CDR3: CASSVEGSGRDTQYF. The CDR3 DNA follows: TGTGCCAGCAGCGTAGAGGGTAGCGGGAGAGATACGCAGTATTTT.

This rearrangement joins TRBV27 to TRBJ1-2; D remains ambiguous. The germline V and J ends were trimmed by 3 bases and 0 bases, with 11 bases remaining between them. Germline V lookup: CDR1 MNHEY, CDR2 SMNVEV (reference sequence). The CDR3 sequence is 15 residues long. The CDR3 nucleotides read TGTGCCAGCAGTTTTTCAGGTCCCGCTAACTATGGCTACACCTTC. Translated: CASSFSGPANYGYTF.

The chain employs TRBV6-4 and TRBJ1-1, with 8 positions matching TRBD1. The V gene's germline CDR1 is MRHNA and CDR2 SNTAGT. V trimming: 10 bases; J trimming: 7 bases; junction bases outside the gene matches: 11. The CDR3 is made up of 13 amino acids. The CDR3 loop reads CATRDRREGEAFF. CDR3 DNA sequence: TGTGCCACCCGGGACAGGAGAGAAGGTGAAGCTTTCTTT.

V and J are TRBV13 and TRBJ2-2; 7 bases fit TRBD1. Germline V lookup: CDR1 PRHDT, CDR2 FYEKMQ (reference sequence). The CDR3 totals 19 residues. After removal of 1 base from V and 6 bases from J, the junction contained 17 bases not matched to a gene. The CDR3 DNA sequence: TGTGCCAGCAGCTTAGATCCCAGGGACAGAAATCCCTACGCCGGGGAGCTGTTTTTT. Amino acid sequence: CASSLDPRDRNPYAGELFF.

V and J are TRBV19 and TRBJ1-5; D perhaps matches TRBD1 (6 bases). Trimming took 6 bases from V and 5 from J, leaving 14 bases between them. Germline lookup yields CDR1 LNHDA and CDR2 SQIVND (reference sequence). The CDR3 totals 14 residues. For the CDR3, the DNA is TGTGCCAGTAGAAAAACAGGGAGTCATCAGCCCCAGCATTTT. Protein: CASRKTGSHQPQHF.

This clone was seen just once. The V gene is TRBV9, the J gene TRBJ2-5; D gene unclear. Germline CDR1 and CDR2: SGDLS and YYNGEE. The ends were cut back, 0 bases at V and 5 bases at J, with 11 bases in the middle. The length of the CDR3 is 14 residues. CDR3 DNA: TGTGCCAGCAGCGTAGCTGCTAGTGAGGAGACCCAGTACTTC. Its translation: CASSVAASEETQYF.

This rearrangement joins TRBV27 to TRBJ2-7; 8 nucleotides line up with TRBD1. Germline lookup yields CDR1 MNHEY and CDR2 SMNVEV (reference sequence). This CDR3 contains 13 residues. J was trimmed by 5 bases and V by 5 bases; bases with no gene match: 5. Written as DNA, the CDR3 is TGTGCCAGCAGTGCGCAGACAGGGGACGAGCAGTACTTC. Translated, it gives CASSAQTGDEQYF.

CDR3: CASSFWAGDQETQYF. CDR3 nucleotide sequence: TGTGCCAGCAGCTTTTGGGCGGGCGACCAAGAGACCCAGTACTTC. The rearrangement links TRBV7-9 to TRBJ2-5; tentatively, D is TRBD2 (5 bases). This CDR3 is 15 amino acids long. Germline V gives CDR1 SEHNR, CDR2 FQNEAQ (reference sequence). Trimming removed 3 bases at V and 0 bases at J, with 11 bases between.

This chain joins TRBV27 and TRBJ1-1; 8 bases fit TRBD1. Unmatched junction bases numbered 6, after V lost 6 bases and J lost 0 bases. The CDR3 is 15 amino acids. Germline CDR1 is MNHEY and CDR2 is SMNVEV (reference sequence). CDR3 nucleotides: TGTGCCAGCAGCGGGACAGGAGAGTTGAACACTGAAGCTTTCTTT. As protein: CASSGTGELNTEAFF.

The rearrangement links TRBV29-1 to TRBJ2-7; 13 nucleotides align to TRBD2. The CDR3 loop spans 15 amino acids. Germline V lookup: CDR1 SQVTM, CDR2 ANQGSEA. The ends lost 4 bases at V and 2 bases at J; junction bases unmatched: 5. CDR3 loop: CSVAGLAGLTYEQYF. For the CDR3, the DNA is TGCAGCGTTGCGGGACTAGCGGGGTTAACCTACGAGCAGTACTTC.

In the case of this clone: Other nucleotide sequences from this sample produce the same CDR3. The chain joins TRBV9 to TRBJ2-1; D is undetermined. Trimming removed 5 bases from V and 5 bases from J, with 2 bases in between. CDR3 length equals 10 residues. Germline CDR1 is SGDLS and CDR2 is YYNGEE. CDR3 nucleotides: TGTGCCAGCAGTGACAATGAGCAGTTCTTC. Protein: CASSDNEQFF.

The chain couples TRBV10-3 to TRBJ1-1, with D possibly TRBD1 on 5 matching bases. Trimming stripped 0 bases from V and 4 bases from J, with 12 bases between. This CDR3 has 15 residues. From germline, CDR1 is ENHRY and CDR2 SYGVKD. The CDR3 DNA reads TGTGCCATCAGTGAGTCGATTGGGGGAGGCACTGAAGCTTTCTTT. Amino acids: CAISESIGGGTEAFF.

The rearrangement links TRBV5-1 to TRBJ2-2; D is perhaps TRBD2 (5 bases). The CDR3 runs to 13 residues. Germline V gives CDR1 SGHRS, CDR2 YFSETQ. V was trimmed by 3 bases and J by 6 bases, leaving 9 bases between them. CDR3 in amino acids: CASSYDGAGELFF. CDR3 in DNA: TGCGCCAGCAGCTACGACGGGGCCGGGGAGCTGTTTTTT.

V usage is TRBV10-3 and J usage is TRBJ1-1; 8 nucleotides line up with TRBD1. CDR1 is ENHRY and CDR2 is SYGVKD in the germline V gene. The V segment lost 6 bases and the J segment 2 bases; nucleotides outside the gene matches: 11. The CDR3 is 16 residues long. The CDR3 reads CAISADRARFNTEAFF. The CDR3 region has the DNA TGTGCCATCAGCGCGGACAGGGCCCGGTTTAACACTGAAGCTTTCTTT.

The chain carries TRBV7-8 and TRBJ1-5; D is unresolved. This CDR3 is 15 amino acids long. V lost 2 bases and J lost 0, with 8 bases in between. Germline lookup yields CDR1 SGHVS and CDR2 FQNEAQ. The CDR3 here is CASSLRGFSNQPQHF. CDR3 in DNA: TGTGCCAGCAGCTTACGGGGTTTTAGCAATCAGCCCCAGCATTTT. Looking up the rest from reference TRBV7-8 and TRBJ1-5 gives the full variable domain: GAGVSQSPRYKVAKRGQDVALRCDPISGHVSLFWYQQALGQGPEFLTYFQNEAQLDKSGLPSDRFFAERPEGSVSTLKIQRTQQEDSAVYLCASSLRGFSNQPQHFGDGTRLSIL.

The chain employs TRBV6-5 and TRBJ2-7; D is ambiguous. CDR1 and CDR2 from the germline V gene are MNHEY and SVGAGI. The CDR3 loop spans 16 amino acids. V was trimmed by 0 bases and J by 0 bases, leaving 12 bases between them. CDR3 DNA: TGTGCCAGCAGTTACTCGACGGAGCCGAGCTCCTACGAGCAGTACTTC. Protein: CASSYSTEPSSYEQYF.

J is TRBJ2-2 and V is TRBV7-8; the D is unclear. The CDR3 has 16 residues. The V gene lost 2 bases and the J gene lost 2 bases, with 12 bases spanning the gap. From germline, CDR1 is SGHVS and CDR2 FQNEAQ. The CDR3 loop reads CASSLSAFTNTGELFF. CDR3 in DNA: TGTGCCAGCAGCTTATCGGCATTCACCAACACCGGGGAGCTGTTTTTT.